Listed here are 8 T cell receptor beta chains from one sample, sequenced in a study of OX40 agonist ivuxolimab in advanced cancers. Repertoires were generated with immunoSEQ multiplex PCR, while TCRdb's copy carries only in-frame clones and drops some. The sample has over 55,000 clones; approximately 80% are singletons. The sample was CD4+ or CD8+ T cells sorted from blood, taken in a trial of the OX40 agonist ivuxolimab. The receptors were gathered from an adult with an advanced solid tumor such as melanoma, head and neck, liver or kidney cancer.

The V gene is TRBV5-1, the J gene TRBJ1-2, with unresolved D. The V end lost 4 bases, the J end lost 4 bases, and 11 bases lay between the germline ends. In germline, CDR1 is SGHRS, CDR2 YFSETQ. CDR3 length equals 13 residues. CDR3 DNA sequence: TGCGCCAGCAGCCGCTCCAGCACCTATGGCTACACCTTC. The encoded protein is CASSRSSTYGYTF.

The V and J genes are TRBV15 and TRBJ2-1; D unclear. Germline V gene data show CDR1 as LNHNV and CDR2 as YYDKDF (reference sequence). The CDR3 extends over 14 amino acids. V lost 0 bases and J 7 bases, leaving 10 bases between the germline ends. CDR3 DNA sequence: TGTGCCACCAGCAGAGATCGGATGGGAAATGAGCAGTTCTTC. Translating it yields CATSRDRMGNEQFF.

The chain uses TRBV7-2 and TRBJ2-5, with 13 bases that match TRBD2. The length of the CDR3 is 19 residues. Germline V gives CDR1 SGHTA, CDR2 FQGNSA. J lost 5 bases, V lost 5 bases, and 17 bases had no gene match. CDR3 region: CASSPSWGLTSGRSETQYF. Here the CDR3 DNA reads TGTGCCAGCAGCCCGAGTTGGGGACTGACTAGCGGGAGGTCGGAGACCCAGTACTTC.

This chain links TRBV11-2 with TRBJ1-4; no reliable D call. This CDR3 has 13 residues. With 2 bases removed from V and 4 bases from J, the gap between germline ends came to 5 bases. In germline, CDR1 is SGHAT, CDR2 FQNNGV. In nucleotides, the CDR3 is TGTGCCAGCAGCTTACGAGTTAATGAAAAACTGTTTTTT. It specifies CASSLRVNEKLFF.

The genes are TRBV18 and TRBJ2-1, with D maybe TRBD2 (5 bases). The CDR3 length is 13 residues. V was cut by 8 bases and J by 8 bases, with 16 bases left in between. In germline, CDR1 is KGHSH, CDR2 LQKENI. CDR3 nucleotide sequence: TGTGCCAGCATCGCGTGGCGGGCCGATGAGCAGTTCTTC. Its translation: CASIAWRADEQFF.

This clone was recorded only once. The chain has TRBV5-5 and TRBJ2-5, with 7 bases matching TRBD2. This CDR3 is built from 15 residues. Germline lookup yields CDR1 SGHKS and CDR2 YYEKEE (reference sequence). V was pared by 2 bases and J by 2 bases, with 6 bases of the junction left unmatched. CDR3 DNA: TGTGCCAGCAGCTTACTTGCGGGACTACAAGAGACCCAGTACTTC. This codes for CASSLLAGLQETQYF.

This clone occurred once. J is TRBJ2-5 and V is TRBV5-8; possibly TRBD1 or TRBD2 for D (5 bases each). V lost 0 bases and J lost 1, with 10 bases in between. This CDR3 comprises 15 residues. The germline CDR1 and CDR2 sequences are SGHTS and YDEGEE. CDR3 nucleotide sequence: TGTGCCAGCAGCTTGGAAGGGACCACCCAAGAGACCCAGTACTTC. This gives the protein CASSLEGTTQETQYF.

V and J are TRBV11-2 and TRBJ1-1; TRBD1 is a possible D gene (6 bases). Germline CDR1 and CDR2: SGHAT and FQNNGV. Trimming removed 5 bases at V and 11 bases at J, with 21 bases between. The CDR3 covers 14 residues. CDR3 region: CASSTRGGGEGAFF. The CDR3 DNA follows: TGTGCCAGCAGCACGCGAGGCGGGGGCGAGGGGGCTTTCTTT.